This T cell receptor beta chain was documented in a study of cytomegalovirus exposure and HLA in healthy donors. Study results and limitations: TCR beta V- and J-gene trimming, according to a later analysis, was linked to a missense DCLRE1C variant.

With respect to this clone: Its matching antigen is unknown.

The V segment lost 5 bases and the J segment 0 bases; nucleotides outside the gene matches: 11. Germline CDR1 is SEHNR and CDR2 is FQNEAQ (reference sequence). The CDR3 contains 18 residues. The PCR made use of 60 Vbeta and 13 Jbeta primers. The method was immunoSEQ multiplex PCR; TCRdb's version includes in-frame clones alone and lacks a portion of them. Among almost 200,000 clones listed, around 79% were seen once. The specimen sequenced was PBMCs. The chain links TRBV7-9 to TRBJ2-1; 9 nucleotides line up with TRBD2. The sequence was collected from a male donor in good health and CMV-seropositive. The CDR3 DNA follows: TGTGCCAGCAGCGCAGCCGGGACTAGCCCTATCTCCTACAATGAGCAGTTCTTC. This translates into CASSAAGTSPISYNEQFF.